A selection of T cell receptor beta chains follows, all from one sample in a study of T cells in localized non-small cell lung cancer. Profiled with immunoSEQ multiplex PCR; TCRdb holds only in-frame clones, not every one. The data show 9,000 to 15,000 clones, 85% seen once. The starting material was peripheral blood, obtained before any cancer treatment. The receptors were gathered from a male donor older than 55 with stage I lung adenocarcinoma. The CDR3 runs from the conserved cysteine through the conserved F or W. The D gene is left open where the match is weak. Clone size is given for some rows only: seen once, a few or many times, or a class if the clone is expanded.

j_call: TRBJ2-3; clone_size: .; d_call: .; v_call: TRBV5-6; cdr3_aa: CASSSPTGFADTQYF; cdr3_nt: TGTGCCAGCAGCAGTCCTACAGGGTTTGCAGATACGCAGTATTTT
j_call: TRBJ2-5; clone_size: .; d_call: TRBD2; v_call: TRBV7-8; cdr3_aa: CASSGPRRGGAETQYF; cdr3_nt: TGTGCCAGCAGCGGACCGAGACGGGGGGGTGCCGAGACCCAGTACTTC
j_call: TRBJ2-1; clone_size: .; d_call: .; v_call: TRBV5-1; cdr3_aa: CASSSPGVGSYNEQFF; cdr3_nt: TGCGCCAGCAGCAGCCCTGGGGTCGGGTCCTACAATGAGCAGTTCTTC
j_call: TRBJ2-7; clone_size: .; d_call: .; v_call: TRBV5-8; cdr3_aa: CASSFNRGGSYEQYF; cdr3_nt: TGTGCCAGCAGTTTTAACAGGGGGGGATCCTACGAGCAGTACTTC
j_call: TRBJ2-3; clone_size: .; d_call: .; v_call: TRBV10-3; cdr3_aa: CAISESGFSDTQYF; cdr3_nt: TGTGCCATCAGTGAGTCCGGTTTTAGTGATACGCAGTATTTT
j_call: TRBJ1-4; clone_size: few; d_call: .; v_call: TRBV7-2; cdr3_aa: CASSLALGTNEKLFF; cdr3_nt: TGTGCCAGCAGCTTAGCCCTAGGGACTAATGAAAAACTGTTTTTT
j_call: TRBJ2-5; clone_size: .; d_call: .; v_call: TRBV5-6; cdr3_aa: CASSLVPPETQYF; cdr3_nt: TGTGCCAGCAGCTTGGTCCCACCAGAGACCCAGTACTTC
j_call: TRBJ2-3; clone_size: .; d_call: .; v_call: TRBV2; cdr3_aa: CASSDLTTLPDTQYF; cdr3_nt: TGTGCCAGCAGTGACTTGACAACCTTACCCGATACGCAGTATTTT
j_call: TRBJ1-5; clone_size: .; d_call: .; v_call: TRBV4-2; cdr3_aa: CASSQDVADSNQPQHF; cdr3_nt: TGTGCCAGCAGCCAAGACGTGGCGGATAGCAATCAGCCCCAGCATTTT
j_call: TRBJ2-1; clone_size: .; d_call: TRBD2; v_call: TRBV7-9; cdr3_aa: CASAREGNEQFF; cdr3_nt: TGTGCCAGCGCCCGGGAGGGCAATGAGCAGTTCTTC
j_call: TRBJ2-3; clone_size: few; d_call: TRBD1; v_call: TRBV5-1; cdr3_aa: CASSAVQGSTDTQYF; cdr3_nt: TGCGCCAGCAGCGCCGTACAGGGGAGCACAGATACGCAGTATTTT
j_call: TRBJ2-5; clone_size: .; d_call: TRBD1; v_call: TRBV5-8; cdr3_aa: CASSSGTGSKISQETQYF; cdr3_nt: TGTGCCAGCAGCTCCGGGACAGGATCGAAAATTTCCCAAGAGACCCAGTACTTC
j_call: TRBJ1-1; clone_size: .; d_call: .; v_call: TRBV18; cdr3_aa: CASSPSLDAMNTEAFF; cdr3_nt: TGTGCCAGCTCACCCTCTTTGGACGCGATGAACACTGAAGCTTTCTTT
j_call: TRBJ2-7; clone_size: .; d_call: TRBD1; v_call: TRBV19; cdr3_aa: CASGTGYSYEQYF; cdr3_nt: TGTGCCAGTGGGACAGGGTATAGCTACGAGCAGTACTTC
j_call: TRBJ2-7; clone_size: .; d_call: .; v_call: TRBV7-2; cdr3_aa: CASSLVDLREQYF; cdr3_nt: TGTGCCAGCAGCTTAGTAGACCTACGGGAGCAGTACTTC
j_call: TRBJ2-5; clone_size: .; d_call: .; v_call: TRBV27; cdr3_aa: CASSLKETQYF; cdr3_nt: TGTGCCAGCAGTTTAAAAGAGACCCAGTACTTC
j_call: TRBJ1-1; clone_size: .; d_call: .; v_call: TRBV27; cdr3_aa: CASSLRGEGNTEAFF; cdr3_nt: TGTGCCAGCAGTTTACGCGGTGAAGGGAACACTGAAGCTTTCTTT
j_call: TRBJ2-5; clone_size: once; d_call: .; v_call: TRBV5-1; cdr3_aa: CASKVGSEGTQYF; cdr3_nt: TGCGCCAGCAAGGTCGGTAGCGAGGGGACCCAGTACTTC
j_call: TRBJ2-2; clone_size: .; d_call: TRBD1; v_call: TRBV5-1; cdr3_aa: CASSLNRGRTGELFF; cdr3_nt: TGCGCCAGCAGCTTGAACAGGGGAAGGACCGGGGAGCTGTTTTTT
j_call: TRBJ1-1; clone_size: .; d_call: TRBD1; v_call: TRBV7-3; cdr3_aa: CASSRGGQGNTEAFF; cdr3_nt: TGTGCCAGCAGCCGCGGGGGACAGGGGAACACTGAAGCTTTCTTT
j_call: TRBJ2-1; clone_size: few; d_call: .; v_call: TRBV27; cdr3_aa: CASSLGSPDSGNEQFF; cdr3_nt: TGTGCCAGCAGTTTAGGATCCCCGGACAGTGGGAATGAGCAGTTCTTC
j_call: TRBJ2-5; clone_size: .; d_call: TRBD1; v_call: TRBV11-3; cdr3_aa: CASSLLQGGEETQYF; cdr3_nt: TGCGCCAGCAGCTTATTACAGGGGGGTGAGGAGACCCAGTACTTC
j_call: TRBJ2-5; clone_size: once; d_call: TRBD1; v_call: TRBV5-6; cdr3_aa: CASSSTGGVETQYF; cdr3_nt: TGTGCCAGCAGCTCAACAGGGGGCGTAGAGACCCAGTACTTC
j_call: TRBJ1-2; clone_size: .; d_call: .; v_call: TRBV1; cdr3_aa: CTSRGKTYGYTF; cdr3_nt: TGCACCAGCAGGGGAAAGACCTATGGCTACACCTTC
j_call: TRBJ1-5; clone_size: .; d_call: .; v_call: TRBV6-5; cdr3_aa: CASSLNGNQPQHF; cdr3_nt: TGTGCCAGCAGCCTAAACGGGAATCAGCCCCAGCATTTT
j_call: TRBJ2-1; clone_size: .; d_call: TRBD2; v_call: TRBV5-1; cdr3_aa: CASSLTSGGREQFF; cdr3_nt: TGCGCCAGCAGCCTGACTAGCGGGGGGCGGGAGCAGTTCTTC
j_call: TRBJ1-2; clone_size: .; d_call: .; v_call: TRBV7-6; cdr3_aa: CASSSTQQTGNYGYTF; cdr3_nt: TGTGCCAGCAGCTCCACCCAACAAACAGGAAATTATGGCTACACCTTC
j_call: TRBJ1-4; clone_size: once; d_call: TRBD1; v_call: TRBV27; cdr3_aa: CASSLGQGDEKLFF; cdr3_nt: TGTGCCAGCTCCCTGGGACAGGGCGATGAAAAACTGTTTTTT
j_call: TRBJ1-4; clone_size: .; d_call: .; v_call: TRBV4-3; cdr3_aa: CASSQAGTAATNEKLFF; cdr3_nt: TGCGCCAGCAGCCAAGCCGGGACGGCTGCAACTAATGAAAAACTGTTTTTT
j_call: TRBJ2-2; clone_size: .; d_call: TRBD1; v_call: TRBV11-3; cdr3_aa: CASSLPDRGRWGELFF; cdr3_nt: TGTGCCAGCAGCTTACCCGACAGGGGAAGGTGGGGGGAGCTGTTTTTT
j_call: TRBJ1-1; clone_size: .; d_call: .; v_call: TRBV5-1; cdr3_aa: CASSLGPTMNTEAFF; cdr3_nt: TGCGCCAGCAGCTTGGGACCCACCATGAACACTGAAGCTTTCTTT
j_call: TRBJ1-1; clone_size: .; d_call: TRBD1; v_call: TRBV15; cdr3_aa: CATSRRARTGGAATEAFF; cdr3_nt: TGTGCCACCAGCAGAAGAGCGCGGACAGGGGGCGCGGCCACTGAAGCTTTCTTT
j_call: TRBJ2-6; clone_size: .; d_call: TRBD1; v_call: TRBV4-1; cdr3_aa: CASSHDRGIASGANVLTF; cdr3_nt: TGCGCCAGCAGTCATGACAGGGGGATCGCTTCTGGGGCCAACGTCCTGACTTTC
j_call: TRBJ2-3; clone_size: .; d_call: TRBD2; v_call: TRBV7-9; cdr3_aa: CASSSTGTREYF; cdr3_nt: TGTGCCAGCAGCTCGACTGGGACTAGGGAGTATTTT
j_call: TRBJ1-6; clone_size: few; d_call: TRBD1; v_call: TRBV7-9; cdr3_aa: CASSDRGSPLHF; cdr3_nt: TGTGCCAGCAGCGACAGGGGGTCACCCCTCCACTTT
j_call: TRBJ2-2; clone_size: .; d_call: .; v_call: TRBV19; cdr3_aa: CASSIRQTGELFF; cdr3_nt: TGTGCCAGTAGTATTAGACAGACCGGGGAGCTGTTTTTT
j_call: TRBJ2-3; clone_size: .; d_call: .; v_call: TRBV7-2; cdr3_aa: CASSRVAGALGDTQYF; cdr3_nt: TGTGCCAGCAGCAGAGTGGCGGGGGCTCTGGGAGATACGCAGTATTTT
j_call: TRBJ1-1; clone_size: .; d_call: .; v_call: TRBV28; cdr3_aa: CASILNTEAFF; cdr3_nt: TGTGCCAGCATATTGAACACTGAAGCTTTCTTT
j_call: TRBJ1-1; clone_size: .; d_call: TRBD1; v_call: TRBV4-2; cdr3_aa: CASSQGTGQGNAEAFF; cdr3_nt: TGTGCCAGCAGCCAGGGGACTGGACAGGGGAACGCTGAAGCTTTCTTT
j_call: TRBJ2-7; clone_size: once; d_call: .; v_call: TRBV19; cdr3_aa: CASSISRDYEQYF; cdr3_nt: TGTGCCAGTAGTATTTCCAGGGACTACGAGCAGTACTTC
j_call: TRBJ1-6; clone_size: .; d_call: .; v_call: TRBV6-5; cdr3_aa: CASSYLPGSNSPLHF; cdr3_nt: TGTGCCAGCAGTTACTTACCGGGGAGCAATTCACCCCTCCACTTT
j_call: TRBJ1-2; clone_size: .; d_call: TRBD1; v_call: TRBV19; cdr3_aa: CAPQGEDGYYGYTF; cdr3_nt: TGTGCCCCCCAGGGGGAGGACGGATACTATGGCTACACCTTC
j_call: TRBJ1-1; clone_size: .; d_call: .; v_call: TRBV7-9; cdr3_aa: CASSWGGQEAFF; cdr3_nt: TGTGCCAGCAGCTGGGGGGGACAAGAAGCTTTCTTT
j_call: TRBJ1-2; clone_size: .; d_call: .; v_call: TRBV5-5; cdr3_aa: CASSLAAGIDYGYTF; cdr3_nt: TGTGCCAGCAGCTTGGCGGCAGGGATAGACTATGGCTACACCTTC
j_call: TRBJ2-1; clone_size: .; d_call: .; v_call: TRBV7-3; cdr3_aa: CASSTDGSSYNEQFF; cdr3_nt: TGTGCCAGCAGCACGGACGGGAGCTCCTACAATGAGCAGTTCTTC
j_call: TRBJ2-5; clone_size: .; d_call: TRBD2; v_call: TRBV29-1; cdr3_aa: CSVRGSTKRGETQYF; cdr3_nt: TGCAGCGTTAGGGGATCGACAAAGCGGGGAGAGACCCAGTACTTC
j_call: TRBJ2-6; clone_size: .; d_call: .; v_call: TRBV6-6; cdr3_aa: CASSYGRGPGANVLTF; cdr3_nt: TGTGCCAGCAGTTACGGCAGGGGTCCTGGGGCCAACGTCCTGACTTTC
j_call: TRBJ1-1; clone_size: .; d_call: .; v_call: TRBV7-3; cdr3_aa: CASSRQGGTEAFF; cdr3_nt: TGTGCCAGCAGTAGGCAGGGAGGGACTGAAGCTTTCTTT
j_call: TRBJ1-5; clone_size: .; d_call: .; v_call: TRBV19; cdr3_aa: CASSEPEGYQPQHF; cdr3_nt: TGTGCCAGTAGCGAGCCAGAAGGGTATCAGCCCCAGCATTTT
j_call: TRBJ1-1; clone_size: .; d_call: .; v_call: TRBV6-5; cdr3_aa: CASKAGIMNTEAFF; cdr3_nt: TGTGCCAGCAAGGCAGGGATCATGAACACTGAAGCTTTCTTT
j_call: TRBJ2-1; clone_size: .; d_call: TRBD2; v_call: TRBV29-1; cdr3_aa: CSVLSGGAELTYNEQFF; cdr3_nt: TGCAGCGTCCTTAGCGGGGGGGCCGAACTTACCTACAATGAGCAGTTCTTC
j_call: TRBJ1-5; clone_size: .; d_call: TRBD1; v_call: TRBV6-5; cdr3_aa: CATGGREGQPQHF; cdr3_nt: TGTGCCACAGGGGGGCGGGAAGGACAGCCCCAGCATTTT
j_call: TRBJ1-3; clone_size: .; d_call: .; v_call: TRBV6-5; cdr3_aa: CASSLDGLSGNTIYF; cdr3_nt: TGTGCCAGCAGTCTCGACGGACTCTCTGGAAACACCATATATTTT
j_call: TRBJ2-5; clone_size: .; d_call: .; v_call: TRBV2; cdr3_aa: CASSEGGTRETQYF; cdr3_nt: TGTGCCAGCAGTGAAGGGGGCACCCGGGAGACCCAGTACTTC
j_call: TRBJ2-3; clone_size: .; d_call: .; v_call: TRBV4-3; cdr3_aa: CASSQERGSTQYF; cdr3_nt: TGCGCCAGCAGCCAAGAGAGGGGGAGTACGCAGTATTTT
j_call: TRBJ1-4; clone_size: .; d_call: TRBD1; v_call: TRBV11-3; cdr3_aa: CASKTGANEKLFF; cdr3_nt: TGTGCCAGCAAGACAGGGGCTAATGAAAAACTGTTTTTT